The 23 T cell receptor beta chains reported below all come from one sample, sequenced in a study of human T cells and chemical hapten exposure. Time point indicated: pre-sensitization, week 0. Specified treatment: therapeutic diphenylcyclopropenone sensitization with weekly scalp DPC. One entry per CDR3 protein results from TCRdb running MiXCR on the RACE reads. The sample yields around 120,000 distinct CDR3 sequences, approximately 15% seen once. The sample in question was whole blood, obtained in connection with sensitization to the hapten diphenylcyclopropenone (DPC). Source of these receptors: a woman in her late teens or twenties with alopecia areata. Some clones in this sample may be carry-over from other donors' samples.

The J gene is TRBJ2-7, the V gene TRBV7-2; either TRBD1 or TRBD2 may supply D (5 bases each). Germline CDR1 is SGHTA and CDR2 is FQGNSA. The CDR3 is 14 amino acids. V lost 5 bases, J lost 2 bases, and 13 bases lay in between. The DNA for the CDR3 is TGTGCCAGCAGCCCGGTGGGGGTAACCTACGAGCAGTACTTC. As protein: CASSPVGVTYEQYF.

This chain uses TRBV4-3 with TRBJ1-1; weak D call: TRBD1 (6 bases). CDR1 is LGHNA, CDR2 YSLEER, per germline. The CDR3 has 15 residues. The ends were cut back, 4 bases at V and 3 bases at J, with 15 bases in the middle. The CDR3 DNA reads TGCGCCAGCAGCCCCCTTCAGGGGAGATACACTGAAGCTTTCTTT. Residues: CASSPLQGRYTEAFF.

V usage is TRBV7-2 and J usage is TRBJ2-1; D is uncertain. CDR3 length: 17 residues. With 0 bases removed from V and 4 bases from J, the gap between germline ends came to 16 bases. The V gene's germline CDR1 is SGHTA and CDR2 FQGNSA. CDR3 sequence (DNA): TGTGCCAGCAGCTTAGCGGCAGCCGACTTACATTACAATGAGCAGTTCTTC. It is translated as CASSLAAADLHYNEQFF.

The J gene is TRBJ1-6, the V gene TRBV4-1; D not resolved. Deletions cut 2 bases from V and 7 bases from J, with 12 bases between. CDR1 MGHRA and CDR2 YSYEKL come from the germline V gene. CDR3 length equals 15 residues. The CDR3 protein is CASSQQVLGNSPLHF. DNA of the CDR3: TGCGCCAGCAGCCAACAGGTTCTCGGGAATTCACCCCTCCACTTT.

This clonotype was detected a few times. This rearrangement joins TRBV27 to TRBJ1-5; 8 bases fit TRBD1. This CDR3 has 17 amino acids. V lost 5 bases and J lost 0; bases outside the gene matches: 9. Germline CDR1 and CDR2: MNHEY and SMNVEV (reference sequence). CDR3 sequence (DNA): TGTGCCAGCAGTCCCAAGACAGGGGCCTATAGCAATCAGCCCCAGCATTTT. As protein: CASSPKTGAYSNQPQHF.

This clonotype was counted many times. The chain has TRBV30 and TRBJ1-1; 8 bases map to TRBD1. The ends lost 4 bases at V and 1 base at J; junction bases unmatched: 2. Germline V CDR1 and CDR2: GTSNPN, SVGIG (reference sequence). The CDR3 covers 13 residues. The CDR3 DNA reads TGTGCCTGGAAGGGACAGGCGAACACTGAAGCTTTCTTT. This encodes CAWKGQANTEAFF.

The CDR3 nucleotides read TGTGCCAGCTCACCTACTGGGGGTGTGGACATTCAGTACTTC. As protein: CASSPTGGVDIQYF. The chain employs TRBV18 and TRBJ2-4; D may be TRBD1 or TRBD2 (5 bases each). Between the trimmed V and J ends, which lost 3 bases and 8 bases, there was a span of 14 bases. Germline V gene lookup returns CDR1 KGHSH and CDR2 LQKENI. The CDR3 spans 14 residues.

V is TRBV7-9 and J is TRBJ1-1; D unclear. The germline CDR1 and CDR2 sequences are SEHNR and FQNEAQ (reference sequence). Trimming pared 4 bases from V and 5 bases from J, leaving 5 bases between. The CDR3 length is 11 residues. The CDR3 DNA follows: TGTGCCAGCAGCTGGGTAACTGAAGCTTTCTTT. It is translated as CASSWVTEAFF. The full variable domain, rest sourced from reference TRBV7-9 and TRBJ1-1, is DTGVSQNPRHKITKRGQNVTFRCDPISEHNRLYWYRQTLGQGPEFLTYFQNEAQLEKSRLLSDRFSAERPKGSFSTLEIQRTEQGDSAMYLCASSWVTEAFFGQGTRLTVV.

This clonotype was seen repeatedly, ten times or more. V usage is TRBV4-2 and J usage is TRBJ1-2, with no clear D. The CDR3 spans 16 residues. Germline CDR1 is LGHNA and CDR2 is YNFKEQ. Trimming shortened V by 0 bases and J by 5 bases, and 16 bases separated the two germline ends. CDR3 region: CASSQEISGSWYGYTF. In DNA, the CDR3 is TGTGCCAGCAGCCAAGAGATCTCGGGGAGTTGGTATGGCTACACCTTC.

V usage is TRBV21-1 and J usage is TRBJ2-3; TRBD2, as called in the table, went unchecked against the DNA. TRBV21-1 represents a pseudogene. The CDR3 runs to 16 residues. The CDR3 DNA reads as TGTGCCAGCAGCAAAGAACGAGAGCCGGAGGTGGATACGCAGTATTTT. Amino acids: CASSKEREPEVDTQYF.

This clonotype was counted only a few times. Here the CDR3 reads CASSHGPDTLRIEQYF. The CDR3 DNA reads TGTGCCAGCAGCCACGGACCGGACACCCTGAGGATAGAGCAGTACTTC. V gene TRBV14 combines with J gene TRBJ2-7, with D tentatively TRBD1 (5 bases). Germline CDR1 reads SGHDN; CDR2 reads FVKESK. Trimming removed 3 bases from V and 7 bases from J, with 22 bases in between. CDR3 length: 16 amino acids. The entire variable domain, with the rest obtained from reference TRBV14 and TRBJ2-7, is as follows: EAGVTQFPSHSVIEKGQTVTLRCDPISGHDNLYWYRRVMGKEIKFLLHFVKESKQDESGMPNNRFLAERTGGTYSTLKVQPAELEDSGVYFCASSHGPDTLRIEQYFGPGTRLTVT.

This clonotype was counted at least ten times. The chain carries TRBV7-9 and TRBJ1-2; D is uncertain. This CDR3 spans 14 amino acids. The germline V and J ends were trimmed by 5 bases and 2 bases, with 12 bases remaining between them. Germline lookup yields CDR1 SEHNR and CDR2 FQNEAQ (reference sequence). The CDR3: CASSPTTENYGYTF. CDR3 sequence (DNA): TGTGCCAGCAGCCCCACGACGGAAAACTATGGCTACACCTTC.

This chain links TRBV29-1 with TRBJ1-2, with unresolved D. Per the germline V gene, CDR1 is SQVTM and CDR2 is ANQGSEA. CDR3 length equals 12 residues. The germline V and J ends were trimmed by 3 bases and 2 bases, with 7 bases remaining between them. The CDR3 DNA reads as TGCAGCGTTGACTCTGCCAACTATGGCTACACCTTC. It translates to CSVDSANYGYTF.

This clonotype has at least ten counts. CDR3 in amino acids: CSASPGANVLTF. The CDR3 DNA sequence: TGCAGTGCTAGTCCTGGGGCCAACGTCCTGACTTTC. The rearrangement uses TRBV20-1 and TRBJ2-6; D not resolved. Trimming removed 3 bases at V and 2 bases at J, with 2 bases between. The CDR3 has 12 residues. Germline CDR1 is DFQATT and CDR2 is SNEGSKA (reference sequence).

This clonotype was seen ten or more times. This sequence joins TRBV11-2 and TRBJ1-3; no firm D call. There are 14 residues in the CDR3. The germline V gene encodes CDR1 SGHAT and CDR2 FQNNGV. V was shortened by 0 bases and J by 2 bases, with 5 bases between the two germline ends. Here the CDR3 DNA reads TGTGCCAGCAGCTTAGAACAGACTGGAAACACCATATATTTT. It specifies CASSLEQTGNTIYF.

The chain combines TRBV4-1 with TRBJ2-7, with D unclear. The CDR3 runs 13 residues. V was trimmed by 0 bases and J by 3 bases, leaving 6 bases between them. Germline V gives CDR1 MGHRA, CDR2 YSYEKL. CDR3 sequence: CASSQELGYEQYF. The CDR3 nucleotides are TGCGCCAGCAGCCAAGAGCTCGGCTACGAGCAGTACTTC.

This clonotype was counted many times. The rearrangement uses TRBV18 and TRBJ2-5; D call uncertain. This CDR3 has 13 amino acids. Germline V gives CDR1 KGHSH, CDR2 LQKENI. Trimming shortened V by 2 bases and J by 4 bases, and 8 bases separated the two germline ends. CDR3 residues: CASSPREGETQYF. The CDR3 DNA sequence: TGTGCCAGCTCACCAAGGGAAGGAGAGACCCAGTACTTC.

This clonotype occurred many times. The chain recombines TRBV12-3 or TRBV12-4 with TRBJ2-5, with 12 bases identical to TRBD2. The CDR3 totals 16 residues. Trimming removed 6 bases from V and 5 bases from J; junction bases left unmatched: 10. Written as DNA, the CDR3 is TGTGCCAGCAGCCGGACTAGCGGGGCCTTTCGGGAGACCCAGTACTTC. It codes for CASSRTSGAFRETQYF.

This clonotype has ten or more counts. The chain combines TRBV30 with TRBJ2-1; D is possibly TRBD2 (5 bases). CDR3 length: 15 residues. Between the trimmed V and J ends, which lost 7 bases and 7 bases, there was a span of 23 bases. Per the germline V gene, CDR1 is GTSNPN and CDR2 is SVGIG (reference sequence). This CDR3 is CASQADFPPGNEQFF. For the CDR3, the DNA is TGTGCCTCCCAGGCAGACTTCCCCCCGGGGAATGAGCAGTTCTTC.

This clonotype was seen a few times. The V and J genes are TRBV3-1 and TRBJ1-5, with D unclear. CDR3 length equals 14 residues. The ends were cut back, 1 base at V and 1 base at J, with 5 bases in the middle. Germline CDR1 LGHDT, CDR2 YNNKEL (reference sequence). The chain's CDR3 is CASSQGASNQPQHF. The CDR3 nucleotides are TGTGCCAGCAGCCAAGGGGCAAGCAATCAGCCCCAGCATTTT.

This clonotype was seen many times. The chain has TRBV12-3 or TRBV12-4 and TRBJ1-6; possible D gene TRBD1, 6 bases. The CDR3 covers 14 residues. The ends were cut back, 6 bases at V and 5 bases at J, with 11 bases in the middle. This CDR3 is CASRGTQDNSPLHF. The CDR3, as DNA: TGTGCCAGCAGGGGGACACAGGATAATTCACCCCTCCACTTT.

This clonotype was seen at least ten times. The gene calls are TRBV6-5 and TRBJ1-6; D is possibly TRBD1 (5 bases). The CDR3 is made up of 14 amino acids. CDR1 is MNHEY, CDR2 SVGAGI, per germline. V was pared by 2 bases and J by 9 bases, with 11 bases between. The CDR3: CASSYGALGSPLHF. The CDR3 DNA reads as TGTGCCAGCAGTTACGGGGCTTTGGGTTCACCCCTCCACTTT.

The sample holds many counts of this clonotype. The chain uses TRBV7-9 and TRBJ2-3, with D maybe TRBD1 (6 bases). The germline V gene has CDR1 SEHNR and CDR2 FQNEAQ (reference sequence). Trimming took 2 bases from V and 7 from J, leaving 28 bases between them. This CDR3 comprises 19 residues. Written as DNA, the CDR3 is TGTGCCAGCAGCTTATTAACCCAAACAGGGAAAGAAAGGCGATATACGCAGTATTTT. Encoded protein: CASSLLTQTGKERRYTQYF.